A selection of T cell receptor beta chains follows, all from one sample in a study of cytomegalovirus exposure and HLA in healthy donors. Repertoires were generated with immunoSEQ multiplex PCR, while TCRdb's copy carries only in-frame clones and drops some. The sample yields around 190,000 clones, approximately 90% seen once. Sequenced sample: PBMCs. These TCRs come from a boy aged 2-15 years in good health and CMV-seronegative. Both conserved end residues are part of each CDR3. A D gene is named only where the DNA matches it firmly. Size tells how often a clone was seen (once, few, many) or the class of an expanded clone, and some rows leave it out.

len: 14
v_gene: TRBV7-9
j_gene: TRBJ2-7
abundance: NA
d_gene: NA
CDR3aa: CASSPASSSYEQYF
CDR3nt: TGTGCCAGCAGTCCTGCTAGCAGTTCCTACGAGCAGTACTTC

len: 18
v_gene: TRBV5-4
j_gene: TRBJ2-1
abundance: few
d_gene: TRBD2
CDR3aa: CASRGSGTSGGPYNEQFF
CDR3nt: TGTGCCAGCAGGGGCTCCGGGACTAGCGGGGGGCCCTACAATGAGCAGTTCTTC

len: 16
v_gene: TRBV11-3
j_gene: TRBJ1-5
abundance: few
d_gene: NA
CDR3aa: CASSYGGLPSEQPQHF
CDR3nt: TGTGCCAGCAGCTACGGCGGACTCCCAAGTGAACAGCCCCAGCATTTT

len: 13
v_gene: TRBV5-1
j_gene: TRBJ1-5
abundance: NA
d_gene: NA
CDR3aa: CASSAGIDQPQHF
CDR3nt: TGCGCCAGCAGTGCGGGGATTGATCAGCCCCAGCATTTT

len: 15
v_gene: TRBV29-1
j_gene: TRBJ2-5
abundance: NA
d_gene: NA
CDR3aa: CSVEDVAVSQETQYF
CDR3nt: TGCAGCGTTGAAGATGTAGCGGTTAGCCAAGAGACCCAGTACTTC

len: 15
v_gene: TRBV6-1
j_gene: TRBJ2-3
abundance: NA
d_gene: NA
CDR3aa: CASSATYKSTDTQYF
CDR3nt: TGTGCCAGCAGTGCAACGTACAAAAGCACAGATACGCAGTATTTT

len: 15
v_gene: TRBV14
j_gene: TRBJ2-5
abundance: NA
d_gene: TRBD2
CDR3aa: CASSPGLVSGETQYF
CDR3nt: TGTGCCAGCAGCCCGGGACTAGTGTCAGGAGAGACCCAGTACTTC

len: 12
v_gene: TRBV10-3
j_gene: TRBJ2-7
abundance: NA
d_gene: NA
CDR3aa: CAISGSGGEQYF
CDR3nt: TGTGCCATCAGTGGGTCTGGGGGCGAGCAGTACTTC

len: 12
v_gene: TRBV6-1
j_gene: TRBJ1-2
abundance: NA
d_gene: NA
CDR3aa: CASDRSYYGYTF
CDR3nt: TGTGCCAGCGACAGAAGTTACTATGGCTACACCTTC

len: 15
v_gene: TRBV7-3
j_gene: TRBJ2-3
abundance: few
d_gene: NA
CDR3aa: CASSLTGASTDTQYF
CDR3nt: TGTGCCAGCAGCTTAACGGGGGCTAGCACAGATACGCAGTATTTT

len: 12
v_gene: TRBV12-5
j_gene: TRBJ2-2
abundance: NA
d_gene: TRBD2
CDR3aa: CASRGETGELFF
CDR3nt: TGTGCTAGTCGGGGGGAAACCGGGGAGCTGTTTTTT

len: 16
v_gene: TRBV5-1
j_gene: TRBJ2-2
abundance: NA
d_gene: NA
CDR3aa: CASSLRTAINTGELFF
CDR3nt: TGCGCCAGCAGCTTGCGGACAGCCATAAATACCGGGGAGCTGTTTTTT

len: 12
v_gene: TRBV30
j_gene: TRBJ1-4
abundance: few
d_gene: TRBD1
CDR3aa: CAWNTGGEKLFF
CDR3nt: TGTGCCTGGAACACAGGGGGTGAAAAACTGTTTTTT